This TCR beta chain was profiled in a study of T cell clones after liver transplantation. Looking at the study overall: Patients counted as tolerant after at least one year off all immunosuppression, enzymes not exceeding twice normal. Draws occurred before transplant, before withdrawal, and after complete or failed withdrawal.

TCRdb's copy holds only in-frame clones and misses some; the assay was immunoSEQ multiplex PCR. The data show more than 95,000 clones, under 90% seen once. This CDR3 comprises 14 residues. Deletions cut 0 bases from V and 5 bases from J, with 10 bases between. Germline loops: CDR1 SGHDT, CDR2 YYEEEE. The chain combines TRBV5-6 with TRBJ2-3; the D gene could be TRBD1 or TRBD2 (5 bases each). This sample comprised CD4+ T cells from blood, obtained around 4 years after liver transplant. The TCR comes from a human patient who received a liver transplant. Some T cells may be graft donor cells. The CDR3 DNA reads TGTGCCAGCAGCTTGGGACCGGGGCGAGATACGCAGTATTTT. This translates into CASSLGPGRDTQYF.